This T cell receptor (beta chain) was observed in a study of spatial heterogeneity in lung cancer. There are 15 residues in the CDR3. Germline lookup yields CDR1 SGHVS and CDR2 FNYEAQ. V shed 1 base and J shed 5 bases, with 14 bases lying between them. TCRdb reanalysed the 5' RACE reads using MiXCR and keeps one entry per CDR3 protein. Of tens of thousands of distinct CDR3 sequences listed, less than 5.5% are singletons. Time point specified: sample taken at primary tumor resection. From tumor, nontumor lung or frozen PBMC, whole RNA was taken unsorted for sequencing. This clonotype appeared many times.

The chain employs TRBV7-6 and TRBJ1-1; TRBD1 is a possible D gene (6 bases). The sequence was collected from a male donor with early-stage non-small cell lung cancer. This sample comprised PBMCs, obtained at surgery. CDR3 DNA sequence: TGTGCCAGCAGCTTAGGAGCAGGGGAGCGAACTGAAGCTTTCTTT. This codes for CASSLGAGERTEAFF. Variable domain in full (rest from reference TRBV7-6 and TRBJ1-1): GAGVSQSPRYKVTKRGQDVALRCDPISGHVSLYWYRQALGQGPEFLTYFNYEAQQDKSGLPNDRFSAERPEGSISTLTIQRTEQRDSAMYRCASSLGAGERTEAFFGQGTRLTVV.